This entry concerns a single T cell receptor (beta chain). There are 17 residues in the CDR3. The V gene end was trimmed by 2 bases and the J gene end by 4 bases; junction bases not matched to a gene: 9. Germline V gene sequence: CDR1 LNHNV, CDR2 YYDKDF (reference sequence). Repertoires were generated with immunoSEQ multiplex PCR, while TCRdb's copy carries only in-frame clones and drops some. The table records 2,500,000 or so clones, around 92% of them present only once. The data belong to a study of shared clonotypes between healthy human individuals. The receptor was derived from a young man in good health. Some clones in this sample may be carry-over from other donors' samples. The chain combines TRBV15 with TRBJ1-3, with 9 positions matching TRBD1. The specimen sequenced was naive CD4+ T cells from PBMCs. The subset here: CD45RA+ positively selected. Written as DNA, the CDR3 is TGTGCCACCAGCAGAATAAAACAGGGGGCGAAAGGAAACACCATATATTTT. Protein: CATSRIKQGAKGNTIYF. Looking up the rest from reference TRBV15 and TRBJ1-3 gives the full variable domain: DAMVIQNPRYQVTQFGKPVTLSCSQTLNHNVMYWYQQKSSQAPKLLFHYYDKDFNNEADTPDNFQSRRPNTSFCFLDIRSPGLGDTAMYLCATSRIKQGAKGNTIYFGEGSWLTVV.